What follows is one TCR beta chain and its context. Some clones are missing from TCRdb's copy, which holds only in-frame ones; the method was immunoSEQ multiplex PCR. The table has some 64,000 clones, roughly 98% seen once. This entry comes from a study of Tregs in tolerant kidney transplant recipients. At the level of the study: Recipients received nonmyeloablative bone marrow transplants from related graft donors, with transient mixed chimerism.

Germline V CDR1 and CDR2: LGHNA, YNFKEQ. The CDR3 has 16 residues. Unmatched junction bases numbered 8, after V lost 1 base and J lost 2 bases. CD4+CD25+CD127- Tregs, CD4+CD25- non-Tregs, CD4 and CD8 cells were sorted. This sequence originates from a human donor who received a combined kidney and bone marrow transplant. The input for sequencing was Tregs from blood, taken before the transplant. This sequence joins TRBV4-2 and TRBJ2-7; TRBD2 matches at 7 bases. The CDR3 loop is CASSQVRRSGAYEQYF. As DNA, the CDR3 is TGTGCCAGCAGCCAAGTCCGAAGAAGCGGGGCCTACGAGCAGTACTTC.